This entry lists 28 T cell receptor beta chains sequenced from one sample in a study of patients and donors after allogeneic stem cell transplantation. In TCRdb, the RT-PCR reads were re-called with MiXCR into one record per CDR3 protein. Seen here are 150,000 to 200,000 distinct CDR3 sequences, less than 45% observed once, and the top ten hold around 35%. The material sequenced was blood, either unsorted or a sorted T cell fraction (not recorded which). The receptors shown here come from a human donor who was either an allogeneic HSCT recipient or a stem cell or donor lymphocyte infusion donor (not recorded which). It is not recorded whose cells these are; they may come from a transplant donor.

The CDR3 region is CASSPTGNPTTIEAFF. The DNA for the CDR3 is TGTGCCAGCAGTCCGACAGGGAACCCTACGACCATTGAAGCTTTCTTT. This chain joins TRBV27 and TRBJ1-1; TRBD1 aligns across 7 bases. Germline CDR1 reads MNHEY; CDR2 reads SMNVEV (reference sequence). The CDR3 runs 16 residues. V was clipped by 5 bases and J by 7 bases; unmatched bases: 16.

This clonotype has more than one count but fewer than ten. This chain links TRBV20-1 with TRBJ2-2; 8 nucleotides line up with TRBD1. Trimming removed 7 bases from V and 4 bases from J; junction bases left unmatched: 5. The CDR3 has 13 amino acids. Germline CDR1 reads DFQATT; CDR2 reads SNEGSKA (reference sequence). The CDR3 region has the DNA TGCAGTGTCCGGGACAGGCGCACCGGGGAGCTGTTTTTT. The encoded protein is CSVRDRRTGELFF.

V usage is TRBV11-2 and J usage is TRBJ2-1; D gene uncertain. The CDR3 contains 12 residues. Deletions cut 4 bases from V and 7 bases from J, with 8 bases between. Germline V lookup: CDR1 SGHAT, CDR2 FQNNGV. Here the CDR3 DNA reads TGTGCCAGCAGCTCCGAAGGGAATGAGCAGTTCTTC. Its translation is CASSSEGNEQFF.

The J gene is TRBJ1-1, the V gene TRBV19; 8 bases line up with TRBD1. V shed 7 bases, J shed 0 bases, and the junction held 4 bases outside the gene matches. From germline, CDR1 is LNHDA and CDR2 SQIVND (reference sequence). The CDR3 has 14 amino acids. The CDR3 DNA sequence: TGTGCCAGTACCAGGGGGCAGCTGAACACTGAAGCTTTCTTT. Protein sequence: CASTRGQLNTEAFF. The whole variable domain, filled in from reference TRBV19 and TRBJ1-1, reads DGGITQSPKYLFRKEGQNVTLSCEQNLNHDAMYWYRQDPGQGLRLIYYSQIVNDFQKGDIAEGYSVSREKKESFPLTVTSAQKNPTAFYLCASTRGQLNTEAFFGQGTRLTVV.

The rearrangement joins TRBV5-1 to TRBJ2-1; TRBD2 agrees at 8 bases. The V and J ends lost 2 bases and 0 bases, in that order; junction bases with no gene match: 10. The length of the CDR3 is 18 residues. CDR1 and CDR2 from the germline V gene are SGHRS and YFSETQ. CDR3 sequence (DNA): TGCGCCAGCAGCTTCTCAGCGGGAGCTCGAAGCTCCTACAATGAGCAGTTCTTC. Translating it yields CASSFSAGARSSYNEQFF.

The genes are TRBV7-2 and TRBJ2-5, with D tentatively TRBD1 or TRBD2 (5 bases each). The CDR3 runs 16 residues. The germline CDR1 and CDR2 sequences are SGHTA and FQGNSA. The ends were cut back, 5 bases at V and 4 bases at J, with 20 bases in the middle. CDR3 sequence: CASSQPSVGGAETQYF. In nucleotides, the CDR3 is TGTGCCAGCAGCCAACCGTCCGTTGGGGGTGCAGAGACCCAGTACTTC.

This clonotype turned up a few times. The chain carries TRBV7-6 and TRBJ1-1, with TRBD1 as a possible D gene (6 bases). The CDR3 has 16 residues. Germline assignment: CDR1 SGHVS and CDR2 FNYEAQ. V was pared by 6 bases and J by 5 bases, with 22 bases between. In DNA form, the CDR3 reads TGTGCCAGCAGTCGCGAGAGGGGGGCATCGTTGACTGAAGCTTTCTTT. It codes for CASSRERGASLTEAFF.

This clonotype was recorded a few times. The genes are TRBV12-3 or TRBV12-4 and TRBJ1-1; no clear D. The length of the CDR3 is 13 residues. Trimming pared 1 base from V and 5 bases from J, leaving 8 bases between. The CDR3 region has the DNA TGTGCCAGCAGTTTAGGGTCCAAAACTGAAGCTTTCTTT. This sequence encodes CASSLGSKTEAFF.

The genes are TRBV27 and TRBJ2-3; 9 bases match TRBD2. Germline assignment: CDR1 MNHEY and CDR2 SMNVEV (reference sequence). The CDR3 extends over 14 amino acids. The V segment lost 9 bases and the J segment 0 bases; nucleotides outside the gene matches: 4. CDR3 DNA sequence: TGTGCCAGTACTAGCGGGCTCAGCACAGATACGCAGTATTTT. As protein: CASTSGLSTDTQYF.

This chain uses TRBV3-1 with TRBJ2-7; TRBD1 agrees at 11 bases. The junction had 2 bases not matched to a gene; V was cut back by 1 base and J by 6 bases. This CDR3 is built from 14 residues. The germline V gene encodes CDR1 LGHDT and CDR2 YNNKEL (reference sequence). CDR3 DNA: TGTGCCAGCAGCCAAGGGACAGGGGGCTTCGAGCAGTACTTC. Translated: CASSQGTGGFEQYF.

The CDR3 loop reads CASSLAWVGARDGYTF. As DNA, the CDR3 is TGTGCCAGCAGCTTAGCCTGGGTGGGGGCGCGCGATGGCTACACCTTC. V usage is TRBV7-2 and J usage is TRBJ1-2; maybe TRBD1 (6 bases). The CDR3 has 16 amino acids. Germline V gene data show CDR1 as SGHTA and CDR2 as FQGNSA. Trimming pared 0 bases from V and 6 bases from J, leaving 17 bases between.

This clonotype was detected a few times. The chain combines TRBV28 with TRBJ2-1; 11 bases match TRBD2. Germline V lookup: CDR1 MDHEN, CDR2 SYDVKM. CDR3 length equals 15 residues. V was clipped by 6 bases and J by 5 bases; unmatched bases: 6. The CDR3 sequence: CASSVTSGSHNEQFF. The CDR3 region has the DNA TGTGCCAGCAGCGTAACTAGCGGGAGCCACAATGAGCAGTTCTTC. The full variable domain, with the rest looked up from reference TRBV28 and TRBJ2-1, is DVKVTQSSRYLVKRTGEKVFLECVQDMDHENMFWYRQDPGLGLRLIYFSYDVKMKEKGDIPEGYSVSREKKERFSLILESASTNQTSMYLCASSVTSGSHNEQFFGPGTRLTVL.

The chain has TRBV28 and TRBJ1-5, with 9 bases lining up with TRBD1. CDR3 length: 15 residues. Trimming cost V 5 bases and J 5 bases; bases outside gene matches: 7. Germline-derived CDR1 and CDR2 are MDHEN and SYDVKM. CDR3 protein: CASSPATGGDQPQHF. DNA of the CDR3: TGTGCCAGCAGTCCCGCGACAGGGGGAGATCAGCCCCAGCATTTT.

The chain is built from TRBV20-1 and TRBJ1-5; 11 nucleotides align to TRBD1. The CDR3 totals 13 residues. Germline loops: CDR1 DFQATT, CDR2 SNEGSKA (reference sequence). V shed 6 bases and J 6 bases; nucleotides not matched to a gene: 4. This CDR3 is CSATGTGGQPQHF. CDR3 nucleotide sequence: TGCAGTGCAACCGGGACAGGGGGTCAGCCCCAGCATTTT.

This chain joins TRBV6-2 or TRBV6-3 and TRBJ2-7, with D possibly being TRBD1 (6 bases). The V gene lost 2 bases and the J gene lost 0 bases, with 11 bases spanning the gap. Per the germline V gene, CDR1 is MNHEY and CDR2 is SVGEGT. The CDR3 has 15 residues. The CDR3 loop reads CASSYGQINSYEQYF. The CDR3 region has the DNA TGTGCCAGCAGTTACGGACAGATCAACTCCTACGAGCAGTACTTC.

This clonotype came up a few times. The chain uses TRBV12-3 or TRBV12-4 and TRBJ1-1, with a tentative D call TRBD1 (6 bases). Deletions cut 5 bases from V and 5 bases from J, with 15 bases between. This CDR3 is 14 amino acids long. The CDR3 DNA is TGTGCCAGCAGTCATACAGGGTCTGGTACTGAAGCTTTCTTT. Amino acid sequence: CASSHTGSGTEAFF.

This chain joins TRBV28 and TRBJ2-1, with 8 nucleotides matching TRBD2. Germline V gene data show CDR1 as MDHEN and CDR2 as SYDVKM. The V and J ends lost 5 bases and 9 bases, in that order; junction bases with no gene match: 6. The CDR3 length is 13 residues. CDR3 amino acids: CASSRGLVSEQFF. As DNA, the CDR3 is TGTGCCAGCAGTAGGGGACTAGTAAGTGAGCAGTTCTTC.

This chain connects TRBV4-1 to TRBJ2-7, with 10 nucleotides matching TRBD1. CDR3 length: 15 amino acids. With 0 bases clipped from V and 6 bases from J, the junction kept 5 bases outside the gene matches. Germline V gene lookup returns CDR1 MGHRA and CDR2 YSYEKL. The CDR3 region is CASSQEGQGVLEQYF. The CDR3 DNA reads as TGCGCCAGCAGCCAAGAAGGACAGGGGGTCCTCGAGCAGTACTTC.

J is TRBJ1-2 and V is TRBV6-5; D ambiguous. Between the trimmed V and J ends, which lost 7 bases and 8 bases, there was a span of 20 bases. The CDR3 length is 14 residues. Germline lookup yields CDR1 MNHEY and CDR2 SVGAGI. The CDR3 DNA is TGTGCCAGCACCTCAACGGCCCACCCACGGGGCTACACCTTC. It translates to CASTSTAHPRGYTF.

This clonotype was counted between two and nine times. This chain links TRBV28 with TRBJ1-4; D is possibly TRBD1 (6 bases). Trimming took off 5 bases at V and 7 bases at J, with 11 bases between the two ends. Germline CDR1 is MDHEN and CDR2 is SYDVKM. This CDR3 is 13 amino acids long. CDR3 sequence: CASSTGFSEKLFF. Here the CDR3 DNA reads TGTGCCAGCAGTACAGGGTTTAGTGAAAAACTGTTTTTT.

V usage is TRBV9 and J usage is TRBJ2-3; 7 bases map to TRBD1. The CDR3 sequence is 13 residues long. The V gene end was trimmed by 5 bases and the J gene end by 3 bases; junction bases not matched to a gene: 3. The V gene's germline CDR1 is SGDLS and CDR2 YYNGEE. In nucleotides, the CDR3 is TGTGCCAGCAGATCACAGGGGACAGATACGCAGTATTTT. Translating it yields CASRSQGTDTQYF.

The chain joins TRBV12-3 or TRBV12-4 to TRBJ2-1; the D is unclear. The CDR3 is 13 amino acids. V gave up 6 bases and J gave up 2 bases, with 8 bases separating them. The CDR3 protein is CASRRTAYNEQFF. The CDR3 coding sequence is TGTGCCAGCAGACGGACGGCCTACAATGAGCAGTTCTTC.

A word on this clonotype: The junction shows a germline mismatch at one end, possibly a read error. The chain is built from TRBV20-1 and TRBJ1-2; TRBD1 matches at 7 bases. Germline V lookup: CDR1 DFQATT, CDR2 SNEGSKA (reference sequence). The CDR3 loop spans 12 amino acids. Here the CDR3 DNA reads TGCAGTGCCAGAGGACAGGCGGAAGGCTACACCTTC. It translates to CSARGQAEGYTF.

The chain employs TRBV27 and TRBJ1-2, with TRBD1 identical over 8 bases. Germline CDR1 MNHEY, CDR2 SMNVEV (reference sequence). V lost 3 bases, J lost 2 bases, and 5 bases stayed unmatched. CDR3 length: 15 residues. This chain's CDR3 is CASSFDRGGNYGYTF. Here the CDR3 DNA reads TGTGCCAGCAGTTTCGACAGGGGAGGGAACTATGGCTACACCTTC.

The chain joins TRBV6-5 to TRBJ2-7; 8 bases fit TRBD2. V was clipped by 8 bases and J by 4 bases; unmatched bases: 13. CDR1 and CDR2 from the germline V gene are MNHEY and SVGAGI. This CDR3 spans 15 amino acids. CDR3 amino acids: CASDPGGTMGYEQYF. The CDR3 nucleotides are TGTGCCAGCGACCCGGGGGGGACGATGGGTTACGAGCAGTACTTC.

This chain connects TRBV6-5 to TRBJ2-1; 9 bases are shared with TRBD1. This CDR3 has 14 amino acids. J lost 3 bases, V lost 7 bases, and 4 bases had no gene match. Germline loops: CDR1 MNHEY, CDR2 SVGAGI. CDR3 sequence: CASTQGQGYNEQFF. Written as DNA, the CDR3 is TGTGCCAGCACGCAGGGACAGGGCTACAATGAGCAGTTCTTC.

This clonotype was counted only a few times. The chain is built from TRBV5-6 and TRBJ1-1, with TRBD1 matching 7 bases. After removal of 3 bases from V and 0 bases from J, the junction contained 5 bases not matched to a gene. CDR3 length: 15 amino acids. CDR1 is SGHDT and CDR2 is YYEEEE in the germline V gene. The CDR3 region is CASSSAGQMNTEAFF. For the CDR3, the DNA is TGTGCCAGCAGCTCAGCGGGACAGATGAACACTGAAGCTTTCTTT. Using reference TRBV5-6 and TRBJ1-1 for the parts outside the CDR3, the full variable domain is DAGVTQSPTHLIKTRGQQVTLRCSPKSGHDTVSWYQQALGQGPQFIFQYYEEEERQRGNFPDRFSGHQFPNYSSELNVNALLLGDSALYLCASSSAGQMNTEAFFGQGTRLTVV.

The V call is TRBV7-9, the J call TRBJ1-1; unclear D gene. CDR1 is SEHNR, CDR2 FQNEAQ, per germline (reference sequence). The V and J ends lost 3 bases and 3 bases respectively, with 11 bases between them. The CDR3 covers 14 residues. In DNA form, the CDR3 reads TGTGCCAGCAGCTTCTACTCACCCCACACTGAAGCTTTCTTT. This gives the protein CASSFYSPHTEAFF. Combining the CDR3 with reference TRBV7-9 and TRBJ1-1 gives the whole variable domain DTGVSQNPRHKITKRGQNVTFRCDPISEHNRLYWYRQTLGQGPEFLTYFQNEAQLEKSRLLSDRFSAERPKGSFSTLEIQRTEQGDSAMYLCASSFYSPHTEAFFGQGTRLTVV.